The sequence of this T cell receptor (beta chain) was determined in a study of blood T cell repertoires in COVID-19 (dated by TCRdb to 2019 to 2021). Context from the whole study: Collaborator samples came from the United States, Italy and Spain and covered acute and convalescent phases of COVID-19. Subjects who had been exposed to COVID-19, were actively infected with it, or had recovered from it provided the deeply sampled blood TCRbeta repertoires that made up the dataset. Where HLA class I and class II types were available, the types were taken from metadata supplied by the sample provider, not from assay-based typing. The material from the prospective study consisted of cDNA or gDNA derived from T cells, B-cell-depleted T cells, or PBMCs. A de-identified subject ID, COVID-19 status, age in years and sex were almost always included in the sample metadata. Samples came from the ongoing ImmuneRACE study (first 160 participants) plus 1,254 subjects from 6 global collaborators. A freely available public database, intended as a resource for researchers studying the immune response to SARS-CoV-2, is where the repertoires were released. The full study reports these points: How much clinical and demographic metadata was included differed by source and by participant, and the metadata was provided uncurated.

The immunoSEQ Assay, a bias-controlled multiplex PCR, was used to amplify TCRbeta CDR3 regions from genomic DNA. In the paper's pipeline: Within the assay, amplification of reference gene primers was used to estimate how many nucleated cells each sample contained. To quantify the absolute abundance of each unique TCRbeta CDR3 rearrangement, sequence reads were collapsed and filtered. For each sample, productive Simpson clonality was calculated by taking the square root of Simpson's diversity index across productive rearrangements. The table was pulled from immuneACCESS by TCRdb, which kept in-frame rearrangements only. Such tables lose some clones; where checked, under half of the loss comes from unresolved V genes, and the rest has no known cause. The V and J calls and clone size come from that table; D and trimming were worked out from the DNA. The sample records 330,000 or so clones, approximately 89% of which are singletons. The top ten hold over 4.5% of the sample.

Participants in the prospective study were enrolled through a virtual design, were aged roughly 18 to 100 years, and lived in roughly 26 United States geographic areas. In the prospective study, cohorts were assigned on the basis of participant-reported clinical history obtained from a screening survey and a study questionnaire. For ImmuneRACE Cohort 3, a participant was defined as recovered based on two consecutive negative NP/OP PCR tests, clearance by a healthcare professional, or resolution of symptoms. Mobile phlebotomists in the prospective study collected whole blood, serum and a nasopharyngeal or oropharyngeal swab from every participant. Over an approximately 2-month period, participants in the prospective study had the option of providing additional blood draws and questionnaires. Before DNA extraction, blood samples from the prospective study were shipped at room temperature or frozen.

The junction shows trimming of 3 bases on V and 4 bases on J, and the gene matches do not reach 11 bases of it. From the germline V gene (reference sequence), CDR1 is SEHNR and CDR2 is FQNEAQ. The CDR3 numbers 17 residues from cysteine through phenylalanine. Only CDR3 DNA is held: 51 bases, read in frame from base 1. This clone was picked up a small number of times. What this receptor recognizes is not known. No much larger clone is present one base from it, and per-base qualities are unavailable. This clonotype originated in a man under 40 who had recovered from COVID-19. Sequencing was carried out using PBMCs or T cells enriched from blood (not recorded which). The sequence links TRBV7-9 to TRBJ2-2; 7 bases in between match TRBD1. The DNA is as follows: TGTGCCAGCAGCTTGGATGGGACGACAGGGACCACCGGGGAGCTGTTTTTT. This codes for CASSLDGTTGTTGELFF.